This T cell receptor (beta chain) was recovered during a study of blood T cells in healthy people across ages (dated by TCRdb to the mid-2010s). In the study overall: Template switching captured roughly one uniquely barcoded TCR beta cDNA molecule per two T cells in model experiments. To track age-related changes in TCR beta repertoire diversity, the study relied on deep sequencing normalized with unique cDNA molecular identifiers. The donors were split into four age groups: young (average about 15 years), middle-aged (about 40), aged (roughly 68) and long-lived (approximately 80). The study analyzed two additional independent replicas of 1 million unique cDNA reads from the same blood draw for two donors, one aged 18 to 30 and one aged 80 or older. The investigation overall reported the following: A strong correlation was found between observed TCR beta diversity and the percentage of naive T cells measured by flow cytometry. As age increased, observed TCR beta diversity per million T cells dropped in a roughly linear way, and a significant reduction was already evident by age approximately 40. The long-lived group showed more naive CD4+ T cells, fewer expanded clones and increased TCR diversity than the aged group, suggesting age selection. The CMV infection status of donors was not known, potentially confounding age-related changes in expanded clonotypes. Estimates of total diversity from one million sequenced T cells were regarded as lower bounds and underestimates. Because profiling used bulk unsorted PBMCs, naive and antigen-experienced compartments could not be compared conclusively.

Points on this clonotype: No cognate antigen has been identified for it. Per-base quality was not reported, and no clone a single base away is much larger than it.

Libraries were built with 5' RACE. The instrument given in TCRdb is Illumina HiSeq 2500. A second about 7 to 11 cycle PCR used a sample-barcoded 5' primer and a J-beta primer mix. A template-switch 5' adaptor carrying 12 random nucleotides introduced a unique molecular identifier onto each TCR beta cDNA molecule. Each sample yielded at least 3 million CDR3-containing paired-end reads. All of the RNA was converted into first-strand cDNA using the Mint cDNA synthesis kit, with a TRBC-specific oligonucleotide serving as the primer. After uracil-DNA glycosylase treatment, a first 18-cycle PCR used universal primers M1SS and BC2_uni_R on all cDNA. The study's own analysis went as follows. Normalization of each sample was performed by random selection of 1 million high-quality reads, each carrying a distinct molecular identifier. Instead of being binned into consensus sequences, reads with shared molecular identifiers were discarded. CDR3 identification, clonotype clustering and error correction used MiTCR with a Q25 quality threshold and the strictest error-elimination algorithm. A nonparametric unseen species model with Euler transformation was used to estimate lower-bound total TCR beta diversity. In TCRdb, the public reads were trimmed at Q25 with fastp and aligned with MiXCR, with productive beta chains retained. Here each entry gathers all rows of one CDR3 protein and keeps the most common genes and DNA. What appears here as the V and J calls and clone size reflects TCRdb's work, not the paper's. In this sample the table shows more than 600,000 distinct CDR3 sequences, around a quarter of which occur a single time. 9.4% of the sample goes to the ten largest clones.

Donors were a few dozen systemically healthy Caucasian individuals from Russia aged about 6 to 100 years. Around 9.8 milliliters of peripheral blood were collected from each donor into EDTA-treated Vacutainer tubes. Ficoll-Paque density-gradient centrifugation was used to isolate PBMCs, with at least 7 million per sample. Trizol reagent was used to extract total RNA from PBMCs, with at least 5.5 micrograms per sample. The percentages of naive CD45RAhigh/CD27high T cells were determined by flow cytometry on a PBMC aliquot from every donor. From a lookup of the germline V gene, CDR1 and CDR2 are SQVTM and ANQGSEA. Its CDR3 holds 15 amino acids, cysteine through phenylalanine. Here the CDR3 DNA is all that survives: 45 bases in frame from base 1. A further study also used this sample, focusing on T cells of mothers and their children. The second source states: Nine systemically healthy Caucasian individuals, comprising three mothers and their six children, were included as donors. cDNA synthesis consumed the entire amount of extracted RNA, loaded at 1.5 ug RNA in each 15 ul reaction. In the second PCR, the M1S primer introduced both the sample barcodes and 2-4 random nucleotides. Over 9.5 million TCR beta CDR3 reads were obtained for each mother, and some 3.1 million reads were obtained for each child. In both related and unrelated pairs, thymic selection shapes the output of TCR recombination in a similar way, with inherited differences having only a minor effect. Related mother-child pairs always showed normalized repertoire overlap that was slightly higher than in unrelated mother-child pairs, though the difference was never significant. No persistent microchimeric T cell clones were found, with a detection sensitivity of approximately 110 clones per million clonotypes. Deep NGS was used in the study to compare the TCR beta repertoires of mothers and children and to look for features that separate related mother-child pairs from unrelated individuals. Mothers averaged roughly 36 +/- 4 years of age and children averaged around 10 +/- 4 years. After adapters were ligated using NEBNext reagents, the libraries underwent 100+100 nt paired-end sequencing on an Illumina HiSeq 2000. To prevent cross-contamination, the mother and child libraries were prepared a month apart and were sequenced in separate runs. Each donor had between about 450,000 and 2,100,000 distinct TCR beta clonotypes identified. Naive TCR beta clonotypes were estimated from low-frequency clonotypes matched to each donor's FACS-determined naive share, without sorting.

This clonotype originated in a boy younger than 18 in good health. The sequence is built from TRBV29-1 and TRBJ2-1; no D gene call is confident. The J call could be wrong; TRBJ2-5 is a better fit for the DNA end. Material for sequencing was blood. The CDR3 is CSVEDGAQTEQTQYF. In nucleotide form, the sequence is TGCAGCGTTGAAGACGGTGCCCAGACGGAACAGACCCAGTACTTC.